This note documents a single T cell receptor beta chain sequence. This sample was included in a study of blood T cell repertoires in COVID-19. V dropped 3 bases and J dropped 5 bases, with 16 bases sitting between them. Per germline, CDR1 ENHRY and CDR2 SYGVKD. The length of the CDR3 is 15 residues. As handled by the study authors: The authors estimated nucleated cell counts from reference gene primer amplification. Using immunoSEQ multiplex PCR, the repertoire was profiled, and TCRdb retains in-frame clones only, with some absent. The V and J calls and the clone size are those of that table, but D and trimming were determined from the DNA. The sample lists about 150,000 clones, approximately 80% occurring once.

The sequence was obtained from a human donor with acute or convalescent COVID-19. The donor label of this sample is uncertain. The sample taken for sequencing was peripheral blood. The chain joins TRBV10-3 to TRBJ2-5, with D possibly being TRBD1 (5 bases). CDR3 protein: CAISDRDEDEETQYF. The DNA of the CDR3 is TGTGCCATCAGTGACAGGGATGAGGATGAGGAGACCCAGTACTTC.